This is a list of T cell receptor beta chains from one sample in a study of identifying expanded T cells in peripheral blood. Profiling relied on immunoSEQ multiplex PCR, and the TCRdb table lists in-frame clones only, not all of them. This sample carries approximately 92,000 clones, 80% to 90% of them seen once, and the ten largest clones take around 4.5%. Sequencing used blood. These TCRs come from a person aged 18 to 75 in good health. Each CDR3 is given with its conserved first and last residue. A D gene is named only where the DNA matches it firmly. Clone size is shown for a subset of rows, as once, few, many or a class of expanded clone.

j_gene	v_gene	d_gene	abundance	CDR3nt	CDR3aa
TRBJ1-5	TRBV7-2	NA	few	TGTGCCAGCAGCTTAGTATCGCAGAGCAATCAGCCCCAGCATTTT	CASSLVSQSNQPQHF
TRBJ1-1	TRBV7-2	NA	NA	TGTGCCAGCAGCCCCCGTTGGGCAGGACAGGCTTTCTTT	CASSPRWAGQAFF
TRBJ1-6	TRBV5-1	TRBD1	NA	TGCGCCAGCAGCTTGGGCGGGACAGGGGGCGCGAATTCACCCCTCCACTTT	CASSLGGTGGANSPLHF
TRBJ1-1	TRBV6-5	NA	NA	TGTGCCACCTCGTACCTGGGGAACACTGAAGCTTTCTTT	CATSYLGNTEAFF
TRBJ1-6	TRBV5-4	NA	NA	TGTGCCAGCAGTTTGATCCGGGAAAACGATTCACCCCTCCACTTT	CASSLIRENDSPLHF
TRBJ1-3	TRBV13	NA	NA	TGTGCCAGCAGCTTAACTAGTGGCGGAAACACCATATATTTT	CASSLTSGGNTIYF
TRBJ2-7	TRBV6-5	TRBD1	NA	TGTGCCACCCTAAGGGGGACAGGAGGCGAGCAGTACTTC	CATLRGTGGEQYF
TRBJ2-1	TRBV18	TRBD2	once	TGTGCCAGCTCACCTGATCGACTAGCACATGAGCAGTTCTTC	CASSPDRLAHEQFF
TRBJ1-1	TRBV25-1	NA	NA	TGTGCCAGCAGTGGGATCAGGAACACTGAAGCTTTCTTT	CASSGIRNTEAFF
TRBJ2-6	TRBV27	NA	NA	TGTGCCAGCAGTACGTCCGGGGCCGGGGCCAACGTCCTGACTTTC	CASSTSGAGANVLTF
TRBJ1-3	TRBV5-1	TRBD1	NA	TGCGCCAGCAGCTTGGGGGGACAGGGCTCTGGAAACACCATATATTTT	CASSLGGQGSGNTIYF
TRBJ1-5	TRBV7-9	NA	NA	TGTGCCAGCAGCTTAACGGGGGAACAGCCCCAGCATTTT	CASSLTGEQPQHF
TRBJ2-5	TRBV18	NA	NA	TGTGCCAGCTCATTAGAGACCCAGTACTTC	CASSLETQYF
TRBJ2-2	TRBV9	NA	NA	TGTGCCAGCAGCGCACCTTCTAACACCGGGGAGCTGTTTTTT	CASSAPSNTGELFF
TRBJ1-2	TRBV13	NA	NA	TGTGCCAGCAGCCGGGACGCACGTAATTCTCCATCTGGCCCTTATGGCTACACCTTC	CASSRDARNSPSGPYGYTF
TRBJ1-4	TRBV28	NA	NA	TGTGCCAGCAGTGGGGGGTTTCAGAAAAAACTGTTTTTT	CASSGGFQKKLFF
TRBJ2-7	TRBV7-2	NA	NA	TGTGCCAGCGGTCAGGGGACCTTCTACGAGCAGTACTTC	CASGQGTFYEQYF
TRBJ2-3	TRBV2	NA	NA	TGTGCCCGAAGTGGGGGGAAGGATACGCAGTATTTT	CARSGGKDTQYF
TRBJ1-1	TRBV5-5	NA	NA	TGTGCCAGCAGCTTTTATCCGCCTCAGAACACTGAAGCTTTCTTT	CASSFYPPQNTEAFF
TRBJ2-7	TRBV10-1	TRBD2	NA	TGCGCCAGCAGTGAGGGGGCTAGCGGGCTTTACGAGCAGTACTTC	CASSEGASGLYEQYF
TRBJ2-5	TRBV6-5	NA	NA	TGTGCCAGCAGCGGACAGCTCCAAGAGACCCAGTACTTC	CASSGQLQETQYF
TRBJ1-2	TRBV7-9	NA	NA	TGTGCCAGCAGCTTAGGATTGCGGGGGAATGCTAACTATGGCTACACCTTC	CASSLGLRGNANYGYTF
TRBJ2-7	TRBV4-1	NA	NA	TGCGCCAGCAGCCAAGGGACTGCCGACTCCTACGAGCAGTACTTC	CASSQGTADSYEQYF
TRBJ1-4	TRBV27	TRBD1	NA	TGTGCCAGCAGCGGGACAGCAACTAATGAAAAACTGTTTTTT	CASSGTATNEKLFF
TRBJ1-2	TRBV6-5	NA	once	TGTGCCAGCAGTACACAGGGATGGGGCTACATCTTC	CASSTQGWGYIF
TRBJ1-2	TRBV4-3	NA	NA	TGCGCCAGCAGCCAAGTGAGGGGGAATACTGATGGCTACACCTTC	CASSQVRGNTDGYTF
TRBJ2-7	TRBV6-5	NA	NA	TGTGCCAGCAGTCCAAGCTCCTACGAGCAGTACTTC	CASSPSSYEQYF
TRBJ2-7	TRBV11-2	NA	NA	TGTGCCAGCAGCCCCCAAGGGGGACGGTTTATTTCTACGAGGCAGTACTTC	CASSPQGGRFISTRQYF
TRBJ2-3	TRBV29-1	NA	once	TGCAGCGTTGACCAATGGGACAAACCGGGGACAGATACGCAGTATTTT	CSVDQWDKPGTDTQYF
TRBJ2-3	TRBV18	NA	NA	TGTGCCAGCTCACCACGGGACGGGGATACGCAGTATTTT	CASSPRDGDTQYF
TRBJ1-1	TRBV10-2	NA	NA	TGCGCCAGCAGACCCACCCTTCGGGGGATGAACACTGAAGCTTTCTTT	CASRPTLRGMNTEAFF
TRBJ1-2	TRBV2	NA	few	TGTGCCAGCAGACCGACTAGCTATGGCTACACCTTC	CASRPTSYGYTF
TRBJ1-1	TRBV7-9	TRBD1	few	TGTGCCAGCAGTTACACAGGGGTAGGCGACACTGAAGCTTTCTTT	CASSYTGVGDTEAFF
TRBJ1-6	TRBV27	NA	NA	TGTGCCAGCAGTTGGGGGGGTCGGGCGGGCAATTCACCCCTCCACTTT	CASSWGGRAGNSPLHF
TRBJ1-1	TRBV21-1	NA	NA	TGTGCCAGCACCAAGAAGAACACTGAAGCTTTCTTT	CASTKKNTEAFF
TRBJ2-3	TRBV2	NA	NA	TGTGCCAGCAGTCCCCTACGTTCGACAGATACGCAGTATTTT	CASSPLRSTDTQYF
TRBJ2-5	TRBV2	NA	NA	TGTGCCAGCAGTGAAGGCAGGGTACAAGAGACCCAGTACTTC	CASSEGRVQETQYF
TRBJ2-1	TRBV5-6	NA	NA	TGTGCCAGCGGACGACAGACTTCCTACAATGAGCAGTTCTTC	CASGRQTSYNEQFF
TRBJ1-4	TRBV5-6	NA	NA	TGTGCCAGCAGCTTTTACAGGGTAACGGGTGAAAAACTGTTTTTT	CASSFYRVTGEKLFF
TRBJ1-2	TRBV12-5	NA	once	TGTGCTAGTGGTTTGGCACAACGCTTTTTAGGGGGTAGCTATGGCTACACCTTC	CASGLAQRFLGGSYGYTF